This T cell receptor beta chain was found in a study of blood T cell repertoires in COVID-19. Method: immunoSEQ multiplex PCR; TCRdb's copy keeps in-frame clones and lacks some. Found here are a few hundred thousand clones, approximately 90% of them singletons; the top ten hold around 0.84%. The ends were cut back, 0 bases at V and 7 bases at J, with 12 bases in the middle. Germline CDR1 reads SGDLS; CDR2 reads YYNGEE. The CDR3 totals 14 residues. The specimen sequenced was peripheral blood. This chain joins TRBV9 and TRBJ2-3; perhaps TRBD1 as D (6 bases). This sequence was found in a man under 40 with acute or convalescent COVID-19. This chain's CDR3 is CASSVDWGPNTQYF. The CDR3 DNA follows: TGTGCCAGCAGCGTAGACTGGGGGCCGAATACGCAGTATTTT.